These 28 T cell receptor beta chains originate from one sample sequenced in a study of T cell repertoires in cytomegalovirus infection. Using its own MiXCR run on the reads, TCRdb lists one record per CDR3 protein. The top ten clones hold about 10% of a sample with about 360,000 distinct CDR3 sequences, 15% to 20% of them seen once. Sequencing was done on a sample of PBMCs. The receptors come from a human donor in good health (CMV status not recorded). Some clones in this sample may be carry-over from other donors' samples.

This clonotype was counted ten times or more. The chain combines TRBV12-3 or TRBV12-4 with TRBJ2-5; 10 nucleotides agree with TRBD1. V trimming: 3 bases; J trimming: 3 bases; junction bases outside the gene matches: 1. The CDR3 is 14 amino acids. CDR3 sequence (DNA): TGTGCCAGCAGTTTGGGGACAGGGGAAGAGACCCAGTACTTC. It yields the protein CASSLGTGEETQYF.

The rearrangement uses TRBV24-1 and TRBJ1-5, with unresolved D. The CDR3 covers 16 residues. The germline gives CDR1 KGHDR, CDR2 SFDVKD. Trimming pared 4 bases from V and 0 bases from J, leaving 12 bases between. In DNA, the CDR3 is TGTGCCACCAGTGACCCTAGGACTGATAGCAATCAGCCCCAGCATTTT. Its protein is CATSDPRTDSNQPQHF.

The CDR3 loop is CASSPSQGLDTEAFF. The CDR3 DNA sequence: TGTGCCAGCTCACCGTCACAGGGACTCGACACTGAAGCTTTCTTT. The chain employs TRBV18 and TRBJ1-1; TRBD1 is a possible D gene (6 bases). From germline, CDR1 is KGHSH and CDR2 LQKENI. V was trimmed by 3 bases and J by 3 bases, leaving 14 bases between them. The CDR3 has 15 residues. Filled out from reference TRBV18 and TRBJ1-1, the complete variable domain reads NAGVMQNPRHLVRRRGQEARLRCSPMKGHSHVYWYRQLPEEGLKFMVYLQKENIIDESGMPKERFSAEFPKEGPSILRIQQVVRGDSAAYFCASSPSQGLDTEAFFGQGTRLTVV.

The chain has TRBV7-2 and TRBJ2-3; D is unclear. In germline, CDR1 is SGHTA, CDR2 FQGNSA. V was shortened by 4 bases and J by 5 bases, with 10 bases between the two germline ends. This CDR3 comprises 13 residues. CDR3 region: CASSSDFGDTQYF. The DNA of the CDR3 is TGTGCCAGCAGCTCAGACTTCGGAGATACGCAGTATTTT. The entire variable domain, with the rest obtained from reference TRBV7-2 and TRBJ2-3, is as follows: GAGVSQSPSNKVTEKGKDVELRCDPISGHTALYWYRQSLGQGLEFLIYFQGNSAPDKSGLPSDRFSAERTGGSVSTLTIQRTQQEDSAVYLCASSSDFGDTQYFGPGTRLTVL.

This clonotype was counted a few times. The chain couples TRBV7-8 to TRBJ2-3; possible D gene TRBD2, 6 bases. The V end lost 2 bases, the J end lost 3 bases, and 21 bases lay between the germline ends. CDR3 length: 18 residues. CDR1 is SGHVS and CDR2 is FQNEAQ in the germline V gene. Here the CDR3 reads CASSLMSVGGLETDTQYF. CDR3 in DNA: TGTGCCAGCAGCTTAATGTCCGTGGGAGGACTCGAAACAGATACGCAGTATTTT. Full variable domain (remainder filled in from reference TRBV7-8 and TRBJ2-3): GAGVSQSPRYKVAKRGQDVALRCDPISGHVSLFWYQQALGQGPEFLTYFQNEAQLDKSGLPSDRFFAERPEGSVSTLKIQRTQQEDSAVYLCASSLMSVGGLETDTQYFGPGTRLTVL.

This clonotype occurred a few times. The rearrangement joins TRBV6-2 or TRBV6-3 to TRBJ2-1, with TRBD2 identical over 9 bases. The germline CDR1 and CDR2 sequences are MNHEY and SVGEGT. There are 16 residues in the CDR3. V gave up 4 bases and J gave up 5 bases; unmatched junction bases: 9. CDR3 amino acids: CASSWGLAPNHNEQFF. The CDR3, as DNA: TGTGCCAGCAGTTGGGGACTAGCCCCAAACCACAATGAGCAGTTCTTC.

This clonotype was picked up many times. The rearrangement links TRBV12-3 or TRBV12-4 to TRBJ1-2, with 7 bases identical to TRBD1. The trim removed 3 bases at V and 1 base at J, leaving 2 bases unmatched. The CDR3 runs to 14 residues. The CDR3: CASSLTGINYGYTF. CDR3 DNA sequence: TGTGCCAGCAGTTTGACAGGGATTAACTATGGCTACACCTTC.

The V gene is TRBV20-1, the J gene TRBJ2-1, with 10 bases aligning to TRBD2. CDR1 and CDR2 (germline): DFQATT, SNEGSKA (reference sequence). The CDR3 is made up of 13 amino acids. V gave up 3 bases and J gave up 10 bases; unmatched junction bases: 6. The CDR3 nucleotides read TGCAGTGCTAGGACACTACTAGCGGGGGAGCAGTTCTTC. Translated: CSARTLLAGEQFF.

This clonotype was picked up many times. The V and J genes are TRBV7-2 and TRBJ1-2; no firm D call. V lost 1 base to trimming and J lost 1 base, with 7 bases between them. The CDR3 spans 14 residues. CDR1 SGHTA and CDR2 FQGNSA come from the germline V gene. CDR3 nucleotides: TGTGCCAGCAGCTTAGTCGGCGGTAACTATGGCTACACCTTC. As protein: CASSLVGGNYGYTF.

This chain connects TRBV4-1 to TRBJ2-7; D is perhaps TRBD1 or TRBD2 (5 bases each). From germline, CDR1 is MGHRA and CDR2 YSYEKL. V lost 0 bases and J lost 4, with 10 bases in between. This CDR3 comprises 14 residues. The CDR3 bases are TGCGCCAGCAGCCAAGAGGGCAGGGAGTACGAGCAGTACTTC. Protein product: CASSQEGREYEQYF.

This clonotype was detected ten times or more. The CDR3 sequence is CASSLNQRSPNTQYF. The CDR3 bases are TGTGCCAGCAGCTTAAACCAGCGGAGTCCCAATACGCAGTATTTT. The chain joins TRBV7-9 to TRBJ2-3; possible D gene TRBD2, 5 bases. CDR3 length: 15 residues. Trimming removed 2 bases from V and 7 bases from J, with 16 bases in between. Germline V gene data show CDR1 as SEHNR and CDR2 as FQNEAQ (reference sequence).

This clonotype turned up a few times. J is TRBJ2-7 and V is TRBV30; 9 nucleotides line up with TRBD1. The germline gives CDR1 GTSNPN, CDR2 SVGIG (reference sequence). Trimming at V came to 0 bases and at J to 7 bases, leaving 10 bases not matched to a gene. This CDR3 has 15 residues. CDR3 coding DNA: TGTGCCTGGAGTGTACGCGTTACAGGGACAGGGGAGCAGTACTTC. Its translation: CAWSVRVTGTGEQYF.

This clonotype appeared a few times. The CDR3 reads CAISEMGDTEAFF. In DNA form, the CDR3 reads TGTGCCATCAGTGAGATGGGGGACACTGAAGCTTTCTTT. The V and J genes are TRBV10-3 and TRBJ1-1; D is perhaps TRBD1 (5 bases). The germline V and J ends were trimmed by 2 bases and 3 bases, with 7 bases remaining between them. Germline V gene lookup returns CDR1 ENHRY and CDR2 SYGVKD. CDR3 length: 13 residues.

This clonotype was seen at least ten times. The J gene is TRBJ2-1, the V gene TRBV7-9; D might be TRBD2 (6 bases). CDR1 and CDR2 from the germline V gene are SEHNR and FQNEAQ (reference sequence). CDR3 length equals 15 residues. With 5 bases removed from V and 2 bases from J, the gap between germline ends came to 13 bases. CDR3 nucleotides: TGTGCCAGCAGCCGAGGGGACTGGGCCTACAATGAGCAGTTCTTC. Its protein product is CASSRGDWAYNEQFF.

This clonotype was observed many times. This chain links TRBV7-7 with TRBJ2-5; D is perhaps TRBD2 (6 bases). Trimming removed 1 base from V and 4 bases from J, with 13 bases in between. Germline CDR1 SSHAT, CDR2 FNYEAQ (reference sequence). CDR3 size: 15 residues. The CDR3 loop is CASSLGLAPPETQYF. The CDR3 DNA sequence: TGTGCCAGCAGCTTAGGTCTAGCGCCCCCAGAGACCCAGTACTTC.

The chain has TRBV10-3 and TRBJ2-1; no clear D gene. CDR1 is ENHRY, CDR2 SYGVKD, per germline. The CDR3 spans 13 residues. The V end was cut by 4 bases, the J end by 8 bases, with 12 bases between. CDR3: CAISVEGRDEQFF. The CDR3, as DNA: TGTGCCATCAGTGTTGAAGGTCGTGATGAGCAGTTCTTC.

A few counts support this clonotype. V gene TRBV2 combines with J gene TRBJ2-1; perhaps D is TRBD1 or TRBD2 (5 bases each). The CDR3 is 14 amino acids. V was clipped by 4 bases and J by 4 bases, with 11 bases between them. CDR1 is SNHLY, CDR2 FYNNEI, per germline. The CDR3 spells CASSVEGPYNEQFF. CDR3 sequence (DNA): TGTGCCAGCAGTGTAGAGGGGCCGTACAATGAGCAGTTCTTC.

The chain uses TRBV2 and TRBJ2-7; D is possibly TRBD1 or TRBD2 (5 bases each). The CDR3 is 16 residues long. Trimming shortened V by 0 bases and J by 5 bases, and 17 bases separated the two germline ends. Germline CDR1 reads SNHLY; CDR2 reads FYNNEI. CDR3 DNA sequence: TGTGCCAGCAGTGAAGCGCTTCGGGGCCGAAGGAACGAGCAGTACTTC. It encodes CASSEALRGRRNEQYF.

This clonotype was seen at least ten times. The chain links TRBV7-2 to TRBJ1-5, with D hard to call. From germline, CDR1 is SGHTA and CDR2 FQGNSA. V was trimmed by 5 bases and J by 9 bases, leaving 17 bases between them. This CDR3 spans 14 amino acids. CDR3 coding DNA: TGTGCCAGCAGCCCCCTCCCCAGGTTGGGGCCCCAGCATTTT. Amino acid sequence: CASSPLPRLGPQHF.

This clonotype was counted at least ten times. The chain combines TRBV7-8 with TRBJ2-7; the D gene is possibly TRBD2 (6 bases). This CDR3 has 18 residues. With 0 bases removed from V and 0 bases from J, the gap between germline ends came to 18 bases. The germline gives CDR1 SGHVS, CDR2 FQNEAQ. CDR3 sequence (DNA): TGTGCCAGCAGCTTAGCTTACCTACCCCAGCGGGTCTCCTACGAGCAGTACTTC. Encoded protein: CASSLAYLPQRVSYEQYF. Full variable domain (outside the CDR3, taken from reference TRBV7-8 and TRBJ2-7): GAGVSQSPRYKVAKRGQDVALRCDPISGHVSLFWYQQALGQGPEFLTYFQNEAQLDKSGLPSDRFFAERPEGSVSTLKIQRTQQEDSAVYLCASSLAYLPQRVSYEQYFGPGTRLTVT.

There are a few counts of this clonotype. The chain joins TRBV28 to TRBJ1-5; D uncertain. This CDR3 is built from 16 residues. Germline CDR1 reads MDHEN; CDR2 reads SYDVKM. V lost 6 bases and J lost 0, with 15 bases in between. CDR3 sequence: CASSHPTQYSNQPQHF. For the CDR3, the DNA is TGTGCCAGCAGCCACCCCACCCAGTATAGCAATCAGCCCCAGCATTTT.

This clonotype was seen ten or more times. The V call is TRBV7-8, the J call TRBJ2-3; the D is unclear. CDR1 is SGHVS and CDR2 is FQNEAQ in the germline V gene. The CDR3 length is 11 residues. V lost 8 bases and J 2 bases, leaving 5 bases between the germline ends. The DNA of the CDR3 is TGTGCCAGCCGCGCCACAGATACGCAGTATTTT. Its translation: CASRATDTQYF. Drawing the rest from reference TRBV7-8 and TRBJ2-3, the complete variable domain is GAGVSQSPRYKVAKRGQDVALRCDPISGHVSLFWYQQALGQGPEFLTYFQNEAQLDKSGLPSDRFFAERPEGSVSTLKIQRTQQEDSAVYLCASRATDTQYFGPGTRLTVL.

This clonotype was observed many times. V and J are TRBV7-8 and TRBJ2-2; D not resolved. The CDR3 is 14 residues long. V dropped 1 base and J dropped 6 bases, with 9 bases sitting between them. Germline CDR1 and CDR2: SGHVS and FQNEAQ. The CDR3 nucleotides are TGTGCCAGCAGCTTAGGCGGAAGGGCCGGGGAGCTGTTTTTT. Protein product: CASSLGGRAGELFF.

V is TRBV6-2 or TRBV6-3 and J is TRBJ2-1; 9 bases fit TRBD2. The CDR3 spans 11 residues. CDR1 and CDR2 from the germline V gene are MNHEY and SVGEGT. With V trimmed by 6 bases and J by 13 bases, 4 bases remained unmatched. The DNA for the CDR3 is TGTGCCAGCAGCCTGGGACTAGCTCAGTTCTTC. Its protein product is CASSLGLAQFF.

This clonotype showed up just once. A much larger clone lies one base from this, so it may be a read error. The conserved final phenylalanine or tryptophan is absent from the CDR3, which likely points to a read error. The chain recombines TRBV12-3 or TRBV12-4 with TRBJ2-7, with TRBD2 identical over 12 bases. J was trimmed by 2 bases and V by 6 bases; bases with no gene match: 5. CDR3 length: 15 residues. The CDR3 DNA reads as TGTGCCAGCAGGCTAGCGGGAGGGCCTCCCTACGAGCAGTACTCC. Its translation is CASRLAGGPPYEQYS.

The rearrangement joins TRBV4-2 to TRBJ1-4; D might be TRBD1 (6 bases). Germline CDR1 is LGHNA and CDR2 is YNFKEQ. The CDR3 is 16 amino acids. V gave up 3 bases and J gave up 5 bases, with 16 bases separating them. The CDR3 loop is CASSQRGGGSNEKLFF. CDR3 coding DNA: TGTGCCAGCAGCCAGAGGGGAGGGGGATCAAATGAAAAACTGTTTTTT.

This clonotype showed up many times. The rearrangement links TRBV29-1 to TRBJ2-7, with D perhaps matching TRBD1 (5 bases). CDR3 length: 13 residues. Germline-derived CDR1 and CDR2 are SQVTM and ANQGSEA. Trimming removed 7 bases at V and 5 bases at J, with 18 bases between. The CDR3 protein is CSARPGFENEQYF. In nucleotides, the CDR3 is TGCAGCGCCAGACCAGGGTTTGAGAACGAGCAGTACTTC.

The V gene is TRBV2, the J gene TRBJ2-7, with 8 nucleotides matching TRBD1. J was trimmed by 4 bases and V by 8 bases; bases with no gene match: 7. Germline V gives CDR1 SNHLY, CDR2 FYNNEI. There are 13 residues in the CDR3. As DNA, the CDR3 is TGTGCCAGCCTCGGACAGGGCGGTTACGAGCAGTACTTC. It specifies CASLGQGGYEQYF.